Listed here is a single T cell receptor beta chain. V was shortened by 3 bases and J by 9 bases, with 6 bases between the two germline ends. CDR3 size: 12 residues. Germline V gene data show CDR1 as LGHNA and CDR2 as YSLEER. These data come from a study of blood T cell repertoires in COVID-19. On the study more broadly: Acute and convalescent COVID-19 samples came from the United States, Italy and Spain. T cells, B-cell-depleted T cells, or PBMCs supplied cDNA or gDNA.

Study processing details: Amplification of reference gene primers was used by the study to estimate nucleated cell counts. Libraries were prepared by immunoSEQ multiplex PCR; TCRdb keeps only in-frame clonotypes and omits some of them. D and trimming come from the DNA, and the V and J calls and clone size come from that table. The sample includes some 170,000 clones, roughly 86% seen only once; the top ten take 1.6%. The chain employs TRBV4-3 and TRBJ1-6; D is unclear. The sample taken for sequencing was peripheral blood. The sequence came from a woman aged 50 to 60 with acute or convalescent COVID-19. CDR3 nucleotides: TGCGCCAGCAGCCAGGAGGGTTCACCCCTCCACTTT. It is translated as CASSQEGSPLHF.